Listed below are T cell receptor beta chains from one sample, sequenced in a study of shared clonotypes between healthy human individuals. The method was immunoSEQ multiplex PCR; TCRdb's version includes in-frame clones alone and lacks a portion of them. In the table there are about a million clones, approximately 75% of which are singletons. Source material: memory CD4+ T cells from PBMCs. Receptors originate from a man younger than 30 in good health. Some clones in this sample may be carry-over from other donors' samples. Both conserved end residues are trimmed from each CDR3. Clone size is given for some rows only: seen once, a few or many times, or a class if the clone is expanded.

cdr3_aa clone_size j_call v_call
ASSFTGSQETQY once TRBJ2-5 TRBV11-2
ASSLVEVTSTDTQY NA TRBJ2-3 TRBV28
ASSLSPGGSQYEQY NA TRBJ2-7 TRBV4-1
ASSLASGQREKLF NA TRBJ1-4 TRBV5-1
ASSQEETGFGNTIY NA TRBJ1-3 TRBV4-2
AWSVKAEETQY few TRBJ2-5 TRBV30
ASSLARLAGLTDTQY NA TRBJ2-3 TRBV5-1
ASSPRGAWGNNQPQH NA TRBJ1-5 TRBV11-3
ASSVSRGPGNTIY few TRBJ1-3 TRBV9
ASSIRGLSSYEQY NA TRBJ2-7 TRBV19